The 29 T cell receptor beta chains reported below all come from one sample, sequenced in a study of shared clonotypes between healthy human individuals. The method was immunoSEQ multiplex PCR; TCRdb's version includes in-frame clones alone and lacks a portion of them. The repertoire consists of roughly 2,000,000 clones, with about 95% occurring once and the leading ten covering 1.2%. CD45RO-negative, CCR7-positively selected cells formed the naive CD8 fraction, excluding terminally differentiated effector memory CD45RA+ cells. Input material: naive CD8+ T cells sorted from blood. The receptors here all came from a man younger than 35 in good health.

The chain couples TRBV19 to TRBJ2-1; 11 bases agree with TRBD2. The CDR3 runs 16 residues. CDR1 and CDR2 (germline): LNHDA, SQIVND (reference sequence). Trimming at V came to 4 bases and at J to 5 bases, leaving 7 bases not matched to a gene. Here the CDR3 reads CASSTTSGVGNNEQFF. The CDR3 DNA reads TGTGCCAGTAGTACGACTAGCGGGGTGGGAAACAATGAGCAGTTCTTC.

V gene TRBV4-1 combines with J gene TRBJ2-1; TRBD2 aligns across 13 bases. CDR1 is MGHRA, CDR2 YSYEKL, per germline. The length of the CDR3 is 14 residues. V lost 5 bases and J lost 8; bases outside the gene matches: 3. In DNA form, the CDR3 reads TGCGCCAGCAGCGCGACTAGCGGGGGGTATGAGCAGTTCTTC. Its translation: CASSATSGGYEQFF.

V and J are TRBV25-1 and TRBJ1-1, with D perhaps matching TRBD1 (5 bases). Trimming stripped 3 bases from V and 0 bases from J, with 14 bases between. This CDR3 is built from 16 residues. Germline V gene data show CDR1 as MGHDK and CDR2 as SYGVNS. The CDR3 bases are TGTGCCAGCAGTGATCTCAGGGTCGGGATGAACACTGAAGCTTTCTTT. It specifies CASSDLRVGMNTEAFF.

The CDR3 sequence: CASSADTLYEQYF. The CDR3 nucleotides read TGTGCCAGCAGCGCCGACACATTGTACGAGCAGTACTTC. The genes are TRBV7-9 and TRBJ2-7; D call uncertain. CDR1 is SEHNR and CDR2 is FQNEAQ in the germline V gene (reference sequence). This CDR3 contains 13 residues. With 5 bases removed from V and 4 bases from J, the gap between germline ends came to 12 bases.

The chain couples TRBV7-9 to TRBJ1-2; D remains unclear. Germline values: CDR1 SEHNR, CDR2 FQNEAQ (reference sequence). The CDR3 is 14 residues long. CDR3 in amino acids: CALPVKGVNYGYTF. The CDR3 nucleotides read TGTGCTCTCCCCGTTAAGGGCGTAAACTATGGCTACACCTTC.

This chain joins TRBV11-2 and TRBJ1-1; D uncertain. With 6 bases removed from V and 1 base from J, the gap between germline ends came to 9 bases. CDR3 size: 13 residues. CDR1 and CDR2 (germline): SGHAT, FQNNGV. CDR3 in DNA: TGTGCCAGCAGTCCTGACGGGAACACTGAAGCTTTCTTT. Its protein product is CASSPDGNTEAFF.

J is TRBJ2-2 and V is TRBV19; D gene uncertain. This CDR3 spans 12 amino acids. V lost 6 bases and J 8 bases, leaving 10 bases between the germline ends. Germline V lookup: CDR1 LNHDA, CDR2 SQIVND (reference sequence). The CDR3 DNA follows: TGTGCCAGTAGAAAAGGAGCGGGGGAGCTGTTTTTT. This gives the protein CASRKGAGELFF.

The gene calls are TRBV18 and TRBJ1-4; no firm D call. V lost 2 bases and J lost 8, with 12 bases in between. This CDR3 region has 14 residues. Germline loops: CDR1 KGHSH, CDR2 LQKENI. CDR3 bases: TGTGCCAGCTCACCAAGCGACCCGGGGGAAAAACTGTTTTTT. Translated, it gives CASSPSDPGEKLFF.

The genes are TRBV27 and TRBJ1-1, with TRBD1 matching over 7 bases. CDR3 size: 13 residues. The J segment lost 4 bases and the V segment lost 8 bases, leaving 7 bases of the junction unmatched. Germline assignment: CDR1 MNHEY and CDR2 SMNVEV (reference sequence). The CDR3 DNA is TGTGCCAGCCAAACAGGGGTAACCACTGAAGCTTTCTTT. Its translation is CASQTGVTTEAFF.

The rearrangement uses TRBV25-1 and TRBJ1-1; D ambiguous. The CDR3 contains 14 residues. Between the trimmed V and J ends, which lost 4 bases and 4 bases, there was a span of 13 bases. Germline V gene lookup returns CDR1 MGHDK and CDR2 SYGVNS. The CDR3, as DNA: TGTGCCAGCAGTGGGCATTCCATGGGCACTGAAGCTTTCTTT. Its protein product is CASSGHSMGTEAFF.

In regard to this clone: The same CDR3 is also encoded by other DNA sequences in this sample. The chain's CDR3 is CASSWDSTDTQYF. The CDR3 DNA follows: TGTGCCAGCAGTTGGGACAGCACAGATACGCAGTATTTT. The chain employs TRBV27 and TRBJ2-3; tentatively, D is TRBD1 or TRBD2 (5 bases each). The germline V gene encodes CDR1 MNHEY and CDR2 SMNVEV (reference sequence). The CDR3 has 13 amino acids. The ends were cut back, 4 bases at V and 0 bases at J, with 5 bases in the middle.

The chain is built from TRBV11-3 and TRBJ2-1; tentatively, D is TRBD1 (6 bases). Trimming took off 1 base at V and 4 bases at J, with 14 bases between the two ends. The V gene's germline CDR1 is SGHNT and CDR2 YENEEA. This CDR3 has 16 amino acids. This CDR3 is CASSLAGRGLYNEQFF. DNA of the CDR3: TGTGCCAGCAGCTTAGCTGGCAGGGGTCTATACAATGAGCAGTTCTTC.

The V and J genes are TRBV27 and TRBJ2-7; either TRBD1 or TRBD2 may fit D (5 bases each). Germline assignment: CDR1 MNHEY and CDR2 SMNVEV (reference sequence). This CDR3 region has 16 residues. V gave up 4 bases and J gave up 3 bases, with 19 bases separating them. For the CDR3, the DNA is TGTGCCAGCAGTTCCTCTCTGGGGACGGAGATCTACGAGCAGTACTTC. Amino acid sequence: CASSSSLGTEIYEQYF.

The gene calls are TRBV29-1 and TRBJ2-7; TRBD2 agrees at 8 bases. Germline lookup yields CDR1 SQVTM and CDR2 ANQGSEA. This CDR3 has 13 amino acids. V dropped 1 base and J dropped 2; count of bases not matched to a gene: 1. CDR3 sequence: CSVEAGGPYEQYF. CDR3 in DNA: TGCAGCGTTGAAGCGGGGGGGCCCTACGAGCAGTACTTC.

The gene calls are TRBV6-6 and TRBJ1-1; TRBD1 matches at 8 bases. This CDR3 is built from 14 residues. Germline V lookup: CDR1 MNHNY, CDR2 SVGAGI (reference sequence). After removal of 4 bases from V and 4 bases from J, the junction contained 5 bases not matched to a gene. The CDR3, as DNA: TGTGCCAGCAGTTCAGGGGGCGACGGCACTGAAGCTTTCTTT. Translated: CASSSGGDGTEAFF.

The gene calls are TRBV7-9 and TRBJ1-2; 11 bases fit TRBD1. Germline V gene lookup returns CDR1 SEHNR and CDR2 FQNEAQ (reference sequence). The V gene end was trimmed by 6 bases and the J gene end by 3 bases; junction bases not matched to a gene: 9. The length of the CDR3 is 16 residues. The CDR3 DNA follows: TGTGCCAGCAGTTTCGGACAGGGGGCTGGTGACTATGGCTACACCTTC. Encoded protein: CASSFGQGAGDYGYTF.

This clone has a single count. V is TRBV5-1 and J is TRBJ2-1; possibly TRBD1 for D (6 bases). This CDR3 is built from 13 residues. V was shortened by 4 bases and J by 6 bases, with 11 bases between the two germline ends. Per germline, CDR1 SGHRS and CDR2 YFSETQ. The DNA of the CDR3 is TGCGCCAGCAGCCTGAGGACAGTCAATGAGCAGTTCTTC. It translates to CASSLRTVNEQFF.

The rearrangement links TRBV7-9 to TRBJ2-7; D is possibly TRBD1 (6 bases). The CDR3 has 14 residues. Trimming pared 2 bases from V and 3 bases from J, leaving 11 bases between. Germline V gene lookup returns CDR1 SEHNR and CDR2 FQNEAQ (reference sequence). CDR3 amino acids: CASSLIEGVYEQYF. CDR3 bases: TGTGCCAGCAGCTTAATCGAGGGGGTCTACGAGCAGTACTTC.

This sequence joins TRBV5-5 and TRBJ2-2, with D perhaps TRBD2 (6 bases). V lost 4 bases to trimming and J lost 5 bases, with 21 bases between them. The CDR3 covers 17 residues. Germline CDR1 is SGHKS and CDR2 is YYEKEE (reference sequence). The CDR3 protein is CASSRSPEGGFTGELFF. The DNA for the CDR3 is TGTGCCAGCAGCCGATCCCCCGAGGGAGGTTTTACCGGGGAGCTGTTTTTT.

This chain connects TRBV9 to TRBJ2-7, with 9 bases matching TRBD1. The CDR3 has 15 residues. Germline V gene lookup returns CDR1 SGDLS and CDR2 YYNGEE. Losses at the gene ends were 0 bases for V and 5 bases for J; bases not matched to a gene: 6. The CDR3 nucleotides are TGTGCCAGCAGCGTAGAAGGGACAGGGAACCACGAGCAGTACTTC. This gives the protein CASSVEGTGNHEQYF.

This clone was picked up a small number of times. The chain uses TRBV7-9 and TRBJ1-2; 8 bases line up with TRBD1. Per germline, CDR1 SEHNR and CDR2 FQNEAQ (reference sequence). Germline trimming cut 5 bases from V and 13 bases from J; bases unmatched to any gene: 12. The CDR3 contains 13 residues. Written as DNA, the CDR3 is TGTGCCAGCAGCCCCGCATTGGACAGGGCCGGCACCTTC. Translating gives CASSPALDRAGTF.

This chain links TRBV15 with TRBJ2-7, with D hard to call. This CDR3 is built from 15 residues. Trimming removed 0 bases at V and 4 bases at J, with 13 bases between. The germline gives CDR1 LNHNV, CDR2 YYDKDF (reference sequence). CDR3 residues: CATSRDRLRVYEQYF. Here the CDR3 DNA reads TGTGCCACCAGCAGAGATCGCTTACGAGTATACGAGCAGTACTTC.

This rearrangement joins TRBV30 to TRBJ1-5; D may be TRBD1 (5 bases). The CDR3 is 13 residues long. Germline V gene data show CDR1 as GTSNPN and CDR2 as SVGIG (reference sequence). The ends were cut back, 2 bases at V and 5 bases at J, with 10 bases in the middle. The CDR3 DNA is TGTGCCTGGAGTAGCGGGGGTTATCAGCCCCAGCATTTT. It specifies CAWSSGGYQPQHF.

V and J are TRBV2 and TRBJ1-2, with D possibly TRBD1 on 5 matching bases. V dropped 6 bases and J dropped 3 bases, with 23 bases sitting between them. Germline V lookup: CDR1 SNHLY, CDR2 FYNNEI. The CDR3 consists of 17 residues. CDR3 amino acids: CASSYIPSSGGDYGYTF. The CDR3 bases are TGTGCCAGCAGCTATATCCCCTCATCCGGGGGTGACTATGGCTACACCTTC.

This clone was picked up one time. Other DNA sequences in this sample translate to the same CDR3. The chain couples TRBV6-5 to TRBJ2-7; D tentatively reads TRBD1 or TRBD2 (5 bases each). The CDR3 is 12 residues long. CDR1 is MNHEY, CDR2 SVGAGI, per germline. V was trimmed by 2 bases and J by 5 bases, leaving 7 bases between them. The CDR3 here is CASSYEGNEQYF. CDR3 DNA: TGTGCCAGCAGTTACGAGGGGAACGAGCAGTACTTC.

V usage is TRBV5-1 and J usage is TRBJ2-7; 8 nucleotides align to TRBD1. CDR3 size: 14 residues. Trimming at V came to 2 bases and at J to 7 bases, leaving 8 bases not matched to a gene. Germline V gene data show CDR1 as SGHRS and CDR2 as YFSETQ. The CDR3 loop reads CASSLYRDRSEQYF. CDR3 bases: TGCGCCAGCAGCTTATACCGGGACAGGTCGGAGCAGTACTTC.

Note on this clone: Distinct nucleotide sequences in the sample also encode this CDR3. The V gene is TRBV19, the J gene TRBJ2-7; the D gene is possibly TRBD2 (6 bases). The germline V gene encodes CDR1 LNHDA and CDR2 SQIVND (reference sequence). The CDR3 consists of 14 residues. Trimming pared 3 bases from V and 2 bases from J, leaving 11 bases between. The CDR3 here is CASSMGTGAYEQYF. As DNA, the CDR3 is TGTGCCAGTAGTATGGGCACGGGAGCCTACGAGCAGTACTTC.

This clone has only one observation. The rearrangement uses TRBV6-4 and TRBJ2-3; D is ambiguous. The germline V and J ends were trimmed by 7 bases and 6 bases, with 23 bases remaining between them. The CDR3 length is 16 residues. Germline CDR1 MRHNA, CDR2 SNTAGT. CDR3 region: CASTQDWQVPIDTQYF. The CDR3 bases are TGTGCCAGCACTCAAGACTGGCAGGTACCGATTGATACGCAGTATTTT.

The CDR3 DNA sequence: TGTGCCAGCACAGAGGGGCTCCAGTACTATGAGCAGTTCTTC. Translating it yields CASTEGLQYYEQFF. The chain has TRBV5-6 and TRBJ2-1; D is possibly TRBD1 or TRBD2 (5 bases each). The CDR3 is 14 residues long. Trimming took off 6 bases at V and 8 bases at J, with 18 bases between the two ends. Germline V gives CDR1 SGHDT, CDR2 YYEEEE.